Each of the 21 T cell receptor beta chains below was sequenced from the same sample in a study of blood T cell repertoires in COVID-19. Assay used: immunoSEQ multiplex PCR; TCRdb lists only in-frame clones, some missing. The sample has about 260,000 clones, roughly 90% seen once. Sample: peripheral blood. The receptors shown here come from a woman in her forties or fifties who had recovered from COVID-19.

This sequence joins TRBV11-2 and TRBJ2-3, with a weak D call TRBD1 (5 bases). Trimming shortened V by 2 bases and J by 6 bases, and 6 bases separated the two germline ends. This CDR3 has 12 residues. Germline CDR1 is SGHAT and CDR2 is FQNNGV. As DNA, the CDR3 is TGTGCCAGCAGCTTAAACAGGGATACGCAGTATTTT. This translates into CASSLNRDTQYF.

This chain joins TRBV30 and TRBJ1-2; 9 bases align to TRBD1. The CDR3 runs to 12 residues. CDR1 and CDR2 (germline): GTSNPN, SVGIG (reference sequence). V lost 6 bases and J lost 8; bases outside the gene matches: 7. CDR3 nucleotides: TGTGCCTGCATGGACAGGGGCGGAGGCTACACCTTC. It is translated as CACMDRGGGYTF.

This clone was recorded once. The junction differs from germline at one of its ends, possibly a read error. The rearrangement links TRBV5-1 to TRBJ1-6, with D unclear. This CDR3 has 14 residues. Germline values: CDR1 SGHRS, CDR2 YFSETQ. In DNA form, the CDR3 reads TGCGCCAGCAGATTGGGCTATGATAATTCACCCCTCCACTTT. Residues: CASRLGYDNSPLHF.

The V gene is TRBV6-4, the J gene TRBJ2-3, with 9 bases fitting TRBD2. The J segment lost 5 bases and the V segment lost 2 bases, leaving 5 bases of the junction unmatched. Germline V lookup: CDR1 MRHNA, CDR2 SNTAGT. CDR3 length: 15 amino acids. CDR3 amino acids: CASSDGPAGGDTQYF. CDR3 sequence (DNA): TGTGCCAGCAGTGACGGGCCAGCGGGGGGAGATACGCAGTATTTT.

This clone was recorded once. The CDR3 spells CAWSLTSGGEQFF. CDR3 DNA sequence: TGTGCCTGGAGTTTGACTAGCGGGGGGGAGCAGTTCTTC. The chain employs TRBV30 and TRBJ2-1; 13 nucleotides line up with TRBD2. This CDR3 comprises 13 residues. Per the germline V gene, CDR1 is GTSNPN and CDR2 is SVGIG (reference sequence). V lost 2 bases, J lost 10 bases, and 2 bases stayed unmatched.

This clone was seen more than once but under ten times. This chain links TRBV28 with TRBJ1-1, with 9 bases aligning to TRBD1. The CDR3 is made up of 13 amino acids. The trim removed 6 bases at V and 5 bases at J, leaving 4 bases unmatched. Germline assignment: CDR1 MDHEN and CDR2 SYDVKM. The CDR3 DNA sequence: TGTGCCAGCAGGACAGGGGGACGGACTGAAGCTTTCTTT. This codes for CASRTGGRTEAFF.

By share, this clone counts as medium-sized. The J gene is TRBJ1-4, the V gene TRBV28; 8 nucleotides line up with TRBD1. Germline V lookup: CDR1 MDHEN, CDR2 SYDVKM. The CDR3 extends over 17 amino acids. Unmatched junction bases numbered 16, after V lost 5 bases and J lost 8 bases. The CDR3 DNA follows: TGTGCCAGCAGTGATTTGGCGCAGGGGGCCCTTGGGGAAAAACTGTTTTTT. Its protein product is CASSDLAQGALGEKLFF.

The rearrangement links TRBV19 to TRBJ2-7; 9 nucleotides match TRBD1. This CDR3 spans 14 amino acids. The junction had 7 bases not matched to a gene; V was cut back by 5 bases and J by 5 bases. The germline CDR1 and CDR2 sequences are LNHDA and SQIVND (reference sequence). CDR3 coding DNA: TGTGCCAGTAGTTTCCGGGACAGGGTAAACGAGCAGTACTTC. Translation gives CASSFRDRVNEQYF. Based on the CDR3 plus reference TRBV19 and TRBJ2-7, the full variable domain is DGGITQSPKYLFRKEGQNVTLSCEQNLNHDAMYWYRQDPGQGLRLIYYSQIVNDFQKGDIAEGYSVSREKKESFPLTVTSAQKNPTAFYLCASSFRDRVNEQYFGPGTRLTVT.

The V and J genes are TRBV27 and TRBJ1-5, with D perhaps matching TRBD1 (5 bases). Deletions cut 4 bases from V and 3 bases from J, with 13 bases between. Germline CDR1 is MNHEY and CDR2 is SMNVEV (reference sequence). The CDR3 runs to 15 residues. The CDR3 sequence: CASSSGGSFNQPQHF. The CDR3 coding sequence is TGTGCCAGCAGTTCCGGGGGAAGTTTCAATCAGCCCCAGCATTTT.

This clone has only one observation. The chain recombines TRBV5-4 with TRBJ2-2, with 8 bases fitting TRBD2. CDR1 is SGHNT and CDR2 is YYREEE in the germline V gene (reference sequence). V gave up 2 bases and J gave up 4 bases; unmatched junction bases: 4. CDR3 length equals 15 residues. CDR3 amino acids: CASSFGLAGTGELFF. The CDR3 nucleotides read TGTGCCAGCAGCTTTGGTCTAGCGGGCACCGGGGAGCTGTTTTTT.

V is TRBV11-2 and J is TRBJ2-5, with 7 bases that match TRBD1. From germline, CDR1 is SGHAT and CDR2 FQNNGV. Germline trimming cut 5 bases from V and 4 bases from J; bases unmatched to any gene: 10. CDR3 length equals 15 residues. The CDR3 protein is CASSGQAGRPETQYF. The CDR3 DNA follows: TGTGCCAGCAGCGGACAGGCGGGTCGTCCAGAGACCCAGTACTTC.

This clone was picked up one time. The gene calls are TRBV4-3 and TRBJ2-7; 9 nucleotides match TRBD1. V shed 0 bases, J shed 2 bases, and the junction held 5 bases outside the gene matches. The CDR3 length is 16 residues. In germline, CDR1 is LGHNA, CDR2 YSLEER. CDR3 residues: CASSQERTGVTYEQYF. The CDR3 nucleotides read TGCGCCAGCAGCCAAGAGAGGACAGGGGTTACCTACGAGCAGTACTTC.

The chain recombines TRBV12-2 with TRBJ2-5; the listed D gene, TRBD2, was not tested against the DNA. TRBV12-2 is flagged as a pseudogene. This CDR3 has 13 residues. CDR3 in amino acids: CANRAGVGETQYF. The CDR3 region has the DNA TGTGCAAACCGAGCGGGAGTGGGCGAGACCCAGTACTTC.

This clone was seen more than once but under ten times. In DNA, the CDR3 is TGTGCCAGCAGCGTGTACCGGAATTCACCCCTCCACTTT. Translated: CASSVYRNSPLHF. The chain uses TRBV9 and TRBJ1-6, with D uncertain. CDR3 size: 13 residues. Germline V gives CDR1 SGDLS, CDR2 YYNGEE. Deletions cut 2 bases from V and 7 bases from J, with 7 bases between.

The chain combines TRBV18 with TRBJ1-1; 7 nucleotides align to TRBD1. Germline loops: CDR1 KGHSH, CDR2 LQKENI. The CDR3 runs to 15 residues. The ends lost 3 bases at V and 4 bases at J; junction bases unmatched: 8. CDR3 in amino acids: CASSPPTGRGTEAFF. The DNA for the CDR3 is TGTGCCAGCTCACCCCCGACAGGGCGAGGCACTGAAGCTTTCTTT.

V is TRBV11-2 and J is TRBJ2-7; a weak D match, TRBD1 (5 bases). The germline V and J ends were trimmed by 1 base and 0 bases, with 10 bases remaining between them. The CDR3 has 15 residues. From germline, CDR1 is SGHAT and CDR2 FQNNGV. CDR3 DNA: TGTGCCAGCAGCTTAGTCCGGACAACCTCCTACGAGCAGTACTTC. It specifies CASSLVRTTSYEQYF.

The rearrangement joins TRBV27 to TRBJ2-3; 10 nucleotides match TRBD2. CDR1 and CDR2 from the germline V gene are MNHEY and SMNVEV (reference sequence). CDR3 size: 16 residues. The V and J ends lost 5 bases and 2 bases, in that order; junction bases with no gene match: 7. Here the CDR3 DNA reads TGTGCCAGCAGTCTAACGAGCGGGAGGGTCACAGATACGCAGTATTTT. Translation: CASSLTSGRVTDTQYF.

This CDR3 reads CASSFTGARGTEAFF. CDR3 in DNA: TGCGCCAGCAGCTTTACAGGGGCCAGGGGGACTGAAGCTTTCTTT. V gene TRBV5-1 combines with J gene TRBJ1-1, with 7 bases lining up with TRBD1. CDR1 and CDR2 (germline): SGHRS, YFSETQ. CDR3 length: 15 residues. The trim removed 2 bases at V and 5 bases at J, leaving 9 bases unmatched.

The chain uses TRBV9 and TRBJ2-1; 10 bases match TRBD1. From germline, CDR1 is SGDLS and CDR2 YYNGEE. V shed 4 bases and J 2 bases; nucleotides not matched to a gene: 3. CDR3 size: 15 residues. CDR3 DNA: TGTGCCAGCAGCAAGACAGGGGGCCCCTACAATGAGCAGTTCTTC. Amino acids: CASSKTGGPYNEQFF.

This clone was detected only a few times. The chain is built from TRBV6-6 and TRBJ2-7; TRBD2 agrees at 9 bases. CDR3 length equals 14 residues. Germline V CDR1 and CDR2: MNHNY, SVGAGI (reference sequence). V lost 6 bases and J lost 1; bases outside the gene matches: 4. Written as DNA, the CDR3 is TGTGCCAGCAGGTTGACTAGCGGTTCCTACGAGCAGTACTTC. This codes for CASRLTSGSYEQYF.

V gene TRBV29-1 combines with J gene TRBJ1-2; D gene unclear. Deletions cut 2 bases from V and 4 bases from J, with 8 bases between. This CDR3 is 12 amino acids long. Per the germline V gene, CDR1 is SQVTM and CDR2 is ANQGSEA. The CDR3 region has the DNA TGCAGCGTTGAACCTTCTAGCTATGGCTACACCTTC. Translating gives CSVEPSSYGYTF.